The next 16 T cell receptor beta chains were all read from a single sample in a study of beta chain features in type 1 diabetes. All of the isolated RNA was reverse transcribed, so expressed TCRB transcripts were sequenced. Produced via immunoSEQ multiplex PCR; TCRdb's table is partial and in-frame only. Of 500,000 to 700,000 clones listed, around 16% are singletons. The sample consisted of naive CD4+ T cells from blood. The receptors here all came from a man aged 18 to 29 in good health.

This chain connects TRBV5-1 to TRBJ2-2; D ambiguous. The CDR3 spans 15 residues. The V end was cut by 4 bases, the J end by 4 bases, with 14 bases between. Germline V gives CDR1 SGHRS, CDR2 YFSETQ. The CDR3 reads CASSPTTTLTGELFF. For the CDR3, the DNA is TGCGCCAGCAGCCCAACTACGACTCTCACCGGGGAGCTGTTTTTT.

The chain links TRBV15 to TRBJ1-1; D is perhaps TRBD1 (5 bases). The CDR3 has 14 residues. Germline CDR1 LNHNV, CDR2 YYDKDF (reference sequence). The germline V and J ends were trimmed by 0 bases and 3 bases, with 8 bases remaining between them. The CDR3: CATSRDRAYTEAFF. DNA for the CDR3: TGTGCCACCAGCAGAGACAGGGCCTACACTGAAGCTTTCTTT.

This rearrangement joins TRBV18 to TRBJ2-5; 7 bases are shared with TRBD1. V shed 3 bases, J shed 5 bases, and the junction held 9 bases outside the gene matches. This CDR3 has 15 residues. Looked up from germline, CDR1 is KGHSH and CDR2 is LQKENI. The CDR3 protein is CASSPYRGQGETQYF. In nucleotides, the CDR3 is TGTGCCAGCTCACCCTACAGGGGCCAGGGGGAGACCCAGTACTTC.

This clone showed up just a few times. J is TRBJ2-3 and V is TRBV7-9; 14 bases match TRBD2. The CDR3 sequence is 19 residues long. Germline V gene sequence: CDR1 SEHNR, CDR2 FQNEAQ (reference sequence). Germline trimming cut 5 bases from V and 0 bases from J; bases unmatched to any gene: 10. The CDR3 reads CASSRTGLAGAASTDTQYF. In DNA, the CDR3 is TGTGCCAGCAGCCGCACGGGACTAGCGGGAGCTGCTAGCACAGATACGCAGTATTTT. Full variable domain (outside the CDR3, taken from reference TRBV7-9 and TRBJ2-3): DTGVSQNPRHKITKRGQNVTFRCDPISEHNRLYWYRQTLGQGPEFLTYFQNEAQLEKSRLLSDRFSAERPKGSFSTLEIQRTEQGDSAMYLCASSRTGLAGAASTDTQYFGPGTRLTVL.

The V and J genes are TRBV29-1 and TRBJ2-5; possible D gene TRBD1, 5 bases. This CDR3 comprises 13 residues. Germline loops: CDR1 SQVTM, CDR2 ANQGSEA. Trimming removed 6 bases at V and 5 bases at J, with 16 bases between. The CDR3 is CSVPSRGFETQYF. The CDR3 DNA reads TGCAGCGTCCCCAGTAGGGGTTTTGAGACCCAGTACTTC.

The V gene is TRBV21-1, the J gene TRBJ1-5. TRBV21-1 is a pseudogene segment. CDR3 length: 15 amino acids. Here the CDR3 reads CASSKGSQTNQPQHF. CDR3 bases: TGTGCCAGCAGCAAAGGGAGTCAGACCAATCAGCCCCAGCATTTT.

A few counts support this clone. The same CDR3 also results from other DNA sequences found in this sample. The chain joins TRBV5-1 to TRBJ1-1; D possibly corresponds to TRBD1 (6 bases). V was shortened by 2 bases and J by 4 bases, with 9 bases between the two germline ends. The CDR3 is 13 residues long. The germline V gene encodes CDR1 SGHRS and CDR2 YFSETQ. Here the CDR3 DNA reads TGCGCCAGCAGCTTCGGGGGCGGCACTGAAGCTTTCTTT. Translating it yields CASSFGGGTEAFF.

DNA for the CDR3: TGTGCCAGCAGCTTATCACCGACAGCGCCCTACGAGCAGTACTTC. This encodes CASSLSPTAPYEQYF. The chain is built from TRBV7-2 and TRBJ2-7; TRBD1 might be the D (5 bases). Germline V gene data show CDR1 as SGHTA and CDR2 as FQGNSA. Between the trimmed V and J ends, which lost 2 bases and 2 bases, there was a span of 13 bases. The CDR3 totals 15 residues.

This clone was observed a handful of times. The chain is built from TRBV11-2 and TRBJ2-7; either TRBD1 or TRBD2 may supply D (5 bases each). Trimming stripped 1 base from V and 1 base from J, with 8 bases between. CDR1 SGHAT and CDR2 FQNNGV come from the germline V gene. This CDR3 is 14 amino acids long. CDR3 residues: CASSLAGTSYEQYF. CDR3 nucleotide sequence: TGTGCCAGCAGCTTAGCGGGGACGTCCTACGAGCAGTACTTC.

This clone was counted a few times. V and J are TRBV5-1 and TRBJ2-1; 7 nucleotides match TRBD2. Trimming took 5 bases from V and 4 from J; bases not matched to a gene: 9. The CDR3 is made up of 15 amino acids. The germline gives CDR1 SGHRS, CDR2 YFSETQ. CDR3 sequence: CASRRAGLHYNEQFF. CDR3 nucleotide sequence: TGCGCCAGCAGAAGAGCGGGACTCCATTACAATGAGCAGTTCTTC.

The chain employs TRBV4-1 and TRBJ2-7; D unclear. The V gene lost 4 bases and the J gene lost 2 bases, with 12 bases spanning the gap. The germline gives CDR1 MGHRA, CDR2 YSYEKL. The CDR3 contains 14 residues. The CDR3 spells CASSPRPRTYEQYF. CDR3 nucleotide sequence: TGCGCCAGCAGCCCACGGCCTAGAACCTACGAGCAGTACTTC.

The CDR3 DNA reads as TGCAGCGTTCTTTCCTTCTCTGGAAACACCATATATTTT. Translating gives CSVLSFSGNTIYF. The chain employs TRBV29-1 and TRBJ1-3; D unclear. V gave up 5 bases and J gave up 0 bases, with 8 bases separating them. This CDR3 spans 13 amino acids. The germline gives CDR1 SQVTM, CDR2 ANQGSEA.

This clone came up a few times. The V and J genes are TRBV25-1 and TRBJ1-2, with 10 bases that match TRBD1. This CDR3 is built from 14 residues. The V gene end was trimmed by 6 bases and the J gene end by 6 bases; junction bases not matched to a gene: 7. Germline-derived CDR1 and CDR2 are MGHDK and SYGVNS. The CDR3 nucleotides are TGTGCCAGCAGCTCCGACAGGGGGCTCGATGGCTACACCTTC. Amino acids: CASSSDRGLDGYTF.

This clone was observed a few times. The chain uses TRBV7-2 and TRBJ2-3; no reliable D call. Germline CDR1 SGHTA, CDR2 FQGNSA. Trimming removed 0 bases from V and 3 bases from J, with 10 bases in between. This CDR3 has 15 residues. The CDR3 here is CASSLAPSRTDTQYF. The CDR3 DNA reads as TGTGCCAGCAGCTTAGCTCCGAGTCGGACAGATACGCAGTATTTT.

A few counts support this clone. The CDR3 reads CASSQDLKSSGYTF. The CDR3, as DNA: TGCGCCAGCAGCCAAGATCTTAAGTCGAGTGGCTACACCTTC. V usage is TRBV4-3 and J usage is TRBJ1-2; D is unresolved. Per the germline V gene, CDR1 is LGHNA and CDR2 is YSLEER. V lost 0 bases and J lost 7, with 12 bases in between. This CDR3 is built from 14 residues.

The CDR3 bases are TGTGCCAGCAAATCGGGGGGGCCGACTGAAGCTTTCTTT. Its translation is CASKSGGPTEAFF. The rearrangement links TRBV6-5 to TRBJ1-1, with TRBD1 as a possible D gene (6 bases). CDR1 MNHEY and CDR2 SVGAGI come from the germline V gene. Trimming removed 7 bases from V and 5 bases from J, with 14 bases in between. The CDR3 sequence is 13 residues long.